A selection of T cell receptor beta chains follows, all from one sample in a study of regulatory T cells in long-lasting Graves disease. TCRdb analysed the multiplex PCR reads with MiXCR anew, one entry per CDR3 protein. Of 400,000 to 450,000 distinct CDR3 sequences listed, around 24% are singletons. Sequences were derived from peripheral blood mononuclear cells (PBMCs), sampled when the disease was refractory, from a patient treated with antithyroid drugs. Receptor source: a female donor with Graves disease. CDR3s include the opening cysteine and the closing phenylalanine or tryptophan. D genes are given only for firm matches. Rows may omit the clone size; those that give it use once, few, many or a size class.

len: 16; j_gene: TRBJ2-7; abundance: NA; d_gene: TRBD2; v_gene: TRBV7-3; CDR3aa: CASSLREPGLGVEQYF; CDR3nt: TGTGCCAGCAGCTTAAGGGAACCGGGACTAGGGGTCGAGCAGTACTTC
len: 15; j_gene: TRBJ1-6; abundance: few; d_gene: NA; v_gene: TRBV7-2; CDR3aa: CASSAFIKSNSPLHF; CDR3nt: TGTGCCAGCAGCGCCTTTATAAAGAGTAATTCACCCCTCCACTTT
len: 14; j_gene: TRBJ2-7; abundance: NA; d_gene: NA; v_gene: TRBV7-9; CDR3aa: CASSLVGASYEQYF; CDR3nt: TGTGCCAGCAGCTTAGTAGGCGCCTCCTACGAGCAGTACTTC
len: 14; j_gene: TRBJ1-1; abundance: few; d_gene: NA; v_gene: TRBV12-3/TRBV12-4; CDR3aa: CASSSTSGNTEAFF; CDR3nt: TGTGCCAGCAGTTCGACATCGGGGAACACTGAAGCTTTCTTT
len: 15; j_gene: TRBJ1-1; abundance: few; d_gene: NA; v_gene: TRBV6-1; CDR3aa: CASSLGRTANTEAFF; CDR3nt: TGTGCCAGCAGTCTCGGACGGACCGCGAACACTGAAGCTTTCTTT
len: 15; j_gene: TRBJ1-2; abundance: many; d_gene: NA; v_gene: TRBV7-8; CDR3aa: CASSWETEVVNGYTF; CDR3nt: TGTGCCAGCAGCTGGGAGACCGAGGTAGTCAATGGCTACACCTTC
len: 14; j_gene: TRBJ2-7; abundance: many; d_gene: TRBD2; v_gene: TRBV27; CDR3aa: CASSLGSGGYEQYF; CDR3nt: TGTGCCAGCAGTTTAGGATCGGGGGGGTACGAGCAGTACTTC
len: 14; j_gene: TRBJ2-7; abundance: few; d_gene: NA; v_gene: TRBV15; CDR3aa: CATSRDPGRDEQYF; CDR3nt: TGTGCCACCAGCAGAGATCCCGGCAGGGACGAGCAGTACTTC
len: 14; j_gene: TRBJ2-5; abundance: few; d_gene: NA; v_gene: TRBV20-1; CDR3aa: CSAPGVLGQETQYF; CDR3nt: TGCAGTGCTCCGGGCGTACTGGGCCAAGAGACCCAGTACTTC
len: 16; j_gene: TRBJ2-7; abundance: few; d_gene: TRBD2; v_gene: TRBV20-1; CDR3aa: CSASGAGLAGDYEQYF; CDR3nt: TGCAGTGCTAGTGGTGCGGGACTAGCGGGAGACTACGAGCAGTACTTC
len: 13; j_gene: TRBJ2-7; abundance: few; d_gene: TRBD1; v_gene: TRBV5-1; CDR3aa: CASSTGELHEQYF; CDR3nt: TGCGCCAGCAGTACAGGGGAACTTCACGAGCAGTACTTC